Below are 31 T cell receptor beta chains sequenced from a single sample in a study of blood T cell repertoires in COVID-19 (dated by TCRdb to about 2020). The library came from the immunoSEQ multiplex PCR assay. The table was pulled from immuneACCESS by TCRdb, which kept in-frame rearrangements only. Such tables lose some clones; where checked, under half of the loss comes from unresolved V genes, and the rest has no known cause. Present in this sample are more than 85,000 clones, approximately 90% of which were seen just once. The ten largest clones take up about 1.1% of the sample. The source material was peripheral blood. Receptors were obtained from a human donor in a cohort sampled during active COVID-19.

The chain carries TRBV11-2 and TRBJ2-1, with D unclear. Germline loops: CDR1 SGHAT, CDR2 FQNNGV. With 5 bases removed from V and 8 bases from J, the gap between germline ends came to 19 bases. CDR3 size: 15 residues. The CDR3 reads CASSTRRVVYHEQFF. DNA of the CDR3: TGTGCCAGCAGCACCCGCCGAGTAGTGTACCATGAGCAGTTCTTC.

The J gene is TRBJ1-6, the V gene TRBV5-1, with 10 bases aligning to TRBD1. CDR1 and CDR2 (germline): SGHRS, YFSETQ. The CDR3 spans 15 residues. The junction had 5 bases not matched to a gene; V was cut back by 1 base and J by 10 bases. CDR3 DNA sequence: TGCGCCAGCAGCTTGTCGGGACAGGGGCGCTCACCCCTCCACTTT. Translation: CASSLSGQGRSPLHF.

This clone was detected only a few times. The J gene is TRBJ1-1, the V gene TRBV3-1 (or the pseudogene TRBV3-2); D gene uncertain. CDR1 is LGHDT and CDR2 is YNNKEL in the germline V gene (reference sequence). Trimming took 3 bases from V and 6 from J, leaving 14 bases between them. The CDR3 totals 14 residues. In nucleotides, the CDR3 is TGTGCCAGCAGCCAGTCGAAGACATCTTCTGAAGCTTTCTTT. It is translated as CASSQSKTSSEAFF.

The chain joins TRBV9 to TRBJ1-1, with no clear D. Germline V gene lookup returns CDR1 SGDLS and CDR2 YYNGEE. CDR3 length: 13 residues. V was pared by 1 base and J by 3 bases, with 7 bases between. The CDR3 here is CASSVLPDTEAFF. Written as DNA, the CDR3 is TGTGCCAGCAGCGTACTCCCGGACACTGAAGCTTTCTTT.

This chain connects TRBV27 to TRBJ2-7; 7 nucleotides line up with TRBD1. The length of the CDR3 is 13 residues. J gave up 4 bases and V 4 bases, and 4 bases lay outside the gene matches. Per the germline V gene, CDR1 is MNHEY and CDR2 is SMNVEV (reference sequence). The CDR3 DNA reads TGTGCCAGCAGTTGGGGACAGAAATACGAGCAGTACTTC. Translation gives CASSWGQKYEQYF.

The genes are TRBV5-1 and TRBJ1-6; 10 bases map to TRBD1. Trimming took 4 bases from V and 8 from J; bases not matched to a gene: 3. Germline V gene sequence: CDR1 SGHRS, CDR2 YFSETQ. The CDR3 length is 14 residues. CDR3 DNA: TGCGCCAGCAGCCAGGGACAGGGGTATTCACCCCTCCACTTT. Amino acid sequence: CASSQGQGYSPLHF.

V gene TRBV19 combines with J gene TRBJ1-1; 9 bases align to TRBD1. The V segment lost 3 bases and the J segment 4 bases; nucleotides outside the gene matches: 0. This CDR3 contains 13 residues. From germline, CDR1 is LNHDA and CDR2 SQIVND (reference sequence). The CDR3: CASSMGQGTEAFF. As DNA, the CDR3 is TGTGCCAGTAGTATGGGACAGGGCACTGAAGCTTTCTTT.

This clone was seen once. The rearrangement links TRBV29-1 to TRBJ2-1; 8 bases line up with TRBD1. Germline V gives CDR1 SQVTM, CDR2 ANQGSEA. V dropped 8 bases and J dropped 3; count of bases not matched to a gene: 9. The CDR3 consists of 14 residues. DNA for the CDR3: TGCAGCATGGCCGACAGGGGAAACTACAATGAGCAGTTCTTC. Protein product: CSMADRGNYNEQFF.

This chain uses TRBV9 with TRBJ1-2; D may be TRBD1 (5 bases). V shed 0 bases and J shed 6 bases, with 15 bases lying between them. Germline-derived CDR1 and CDR2 are SGDLS and YYNGEE. CDR3 length: 15 amino acids. The CDR3: CASSVGGARLDGYTF. The CDR3 nucleotides are TGTGCCAGCAGCGTAGGTGGGGCGCGTTTGGATGGCTACACCTTC.

CDR3 sequence: CASGLGTGGVVTEAFF. CDR3 bases: TGTGCTAGTGGTTTGGGGACAGGGGGGGTTGTAACTGAAGCTTTCTTT. The chain is built from TRBV12-5 and TRBJ1-1, with TRBD1 identical over 10 bases. CDR1 LGHNT and CDR2 FRNRAP come from the germline V gene. J was trimmed by 5 bases and V by 1 base; bases with no gene match: 7. CDR3 length: 16 amino acids. The whole variable domain, remainder taken from reference TRBV12-5 and TRBJ1-1, is DARVTQTPRHKVTEMGQEVTMRCQPILGHNTVFWYRQTMMQGLELLAYFRNRAPLDDSGMPKDRFSAEMPDATLATLKIQPSEPRDSAVYFCASGLGTGGVVTEAFFGQGTRLTVV.

The gene calls are TRBV27 and TRBJ2-1; 7 bases map to TRBD2. V was clipped by 5 bases and J by 2 bases; unmatched bases: 6. This CDR3 has 15 residues. Germline values: CDR1 MNHEY, CDR2 SMNVEV (reference sequence). This CDR3 is CASSPREVAYNEQFF. In DNA form, the CDR3 reads TGTGCCAGCAGTCCTCGGGAGGTCGCCTACAATGAGCAGTTCTTC.

V usage is TRBV6-1 and J usage is TRBJ1-5; 7 positions match TRBD1. This CDR3 comprises 17 residues. In germline, CDR1 is MNHNS, CDR2 SASEGT. Trimming took 2 bases from V and 0 from J; bases not matched to a gene: 7. The CDR3 DNA is TGTGCCAGCAGTGAATCGAAGGGGGCGGATAGCAATCAGCCCCAGCATTTT. Its protein product is CASSESKGADSNQPQHF.

The table lists this clone with a count of one. J is TRBJ1-5 and V is TRBV2; D is undetermined. Trimming took off 6 bases at V and 2 bases at J, with 8 bases between the two ends. The CDR3 sequence is 13 residues long. CDR1 SNHLY and CDR2 FYNNEI come from the germline V gene. The CDR3 sequence is CASRLAGNQPQHF. The CDR3 coding sequence is TGTGCCAGCAGGCTAGCGGGCAATCAGCCCCAGCATTTT.

This sequence joins TRBV6-1 and TRBJ2-5; TRBD1 agrees at 9 bases. CDR3 length equals 17 residues. Trimming at V came to 0 bases and at J to 5 bases, leaving 10 bases not matched to a gene. Germline assignment: CDR1 MNHNS and CDR2 SASEGT. This CDR3 is CASSEASGTGWKETQYF. The DNA of the CDR3 is TGTGCCAGCAGTGAAGCGTCGGGGACAGGGTGGAAGGAGACCCAGTACTTC.

CDR3 bases: TGTGCCAGCAGTGTGACTAGCGGGGGGGTATACAATGAGCAGTTCTTC. Its translation is CASSVTSGGVYNEQFF. The genes are TRBV6-1 and TRBJ2-1, with 14 nucleotides matching TRBD2. Trimming at V came to 4 bases and at J to 4 bases, leaving 3 bases not matched to a gene. The germline V gene has CDR1 MNHNS and CDR2 SASEGT. The CDR3 has 16 residues.

This chain uses TRBV6-5 with TRBJ1-3; D uncertain. V lost 6 bases, J lost 0 bases, and 12 bases lay in between. The length of the CDR3 is 15 residues. Germline V gene data show CDR1 as MNHEY and CDR2 as SVGAGI. The CDR3 DNA reads TGTGCCAGCAGGAGGGATCATAACTCTGGAAACACCATATATTTT. Protein sequence: CASRRDHNSGNTIYF.

The V gene is TRBV7-2, the J gene TRBJ2-5; 10 bases map to TRBD2. Trimming at V came to 3 bases and at J to 1 base, leaving 5 bases not matched to a gene. From germline, CDR1 is SGHTA and CDR2 FQGNSA. The CDR3 covers 16 residues. The CDR3 sequence is CASSFHRLAGQETQYF. In nucleotides, the CDR3 is TGTGCCAGCAGCTTTCACCGACTAGCGGGCCAAGAGACCCAGTACTTC. The whole variable domain, remainder taken from reference TRBV7-2 and TRBJ2-5, is GAGVSQSPSNKVTEKGKDVELRCDPISGHTALYWYRQSLGQGLEFLIYFQGNSAPDKSGLPSDRFSAERTGGSVSTLTIQRTQQEDSAVYLCASSFHRLAGQETQYFGPGTRLLVL.

Here the CDR3 reads CASSIRIADSYNEQFF. The CDR3 nucleotides are TGTGCCAGTAGTATCAGAATAGCGGACTCCTACAATGAGCAGTTCTTC. V is TRBV19 and J is TRBJ2-1, with D perhaps TRBD2 (6 bases). The CDR3 loop spans 16 amino acids. V dropped 3 bases and J dropped 0 bases, with 12 bases sitting between them. Germline CDR1 is LNHDA and CDR2 is SQIVND (reference sequence).

The J gene is TRBJ1-1, the V gene TRBV21-1; the table's D call of TRBD1 was not tested on the DNA. TRBV21-1 is noted as a pseudogene. This CDR3 has 14 amino acids. CDR3 in amino acids: CASSMGTGCTEAFF. CDR3 DNA: TGTGCCAGCAGCATGGGGACAGGGTGTACTGAAGCTTTCTTT.

The chain links TRBV6-1 to TRBJ1-2, with D possibly TRBD1 on 5 matching bases. The CDR3 runs 15 residues. Germline-derived CDR1 and CDR2 are MNHNS and SASEGT. V was clipped by 2 bases and J by 0 bases, with 10 bases between them. Here the CDR3 DNA reads TGTGCCAGCAGTGAAAGACAGCATTCTAACTATGGCTACACCTTC. This translates into CASSERQHSNYGYTF.

This chain links TRBV29-1 with TRBJ2-2, with 8 bases identical to TRBD1. This CDR3 contains 13 residues. Trimming took 7 bases from V and 4 from J; bases not matched to a gene: 5. Germline assignment: CDR1 SQVTM and CDR2 ANQGSEA. Written as DNA, the CDR3 is TGCAGCGCGGACAGGGCACTCACCGGGGAGCTGTTTTTT. Its protein is CSADRALTGELFF.

V gene TRBV15 combines with J gene TRBJ2-7; 11 bases map to TRBD2. The CDR3 runs 15 residues. The germline V gene has CDR1 LNHNV and CDR2 YYDKDF (reference sequence). The V segment lost 6 bases and the J segment 4 bases; nucleotides outside the gene matches: 8. The CDR3 nucleotides are TGTGCCACCAGTCCACTAGCGGGAGTTATTTACGAGCAGTACTTC. Its translation is CATSPLAGVIYEQYF.

This chain links TRBV6-5 with TRBJ1-1; weak D call: TRBD1 (6 bases). This CDR3 contains 14 residues. V gave up 5 bases and J gave up 4 bases, with 14 bases separating them. Germline CDR1 reads MNHEY; CDR2 reads SVGAGI. The DNA for the CDR3 is TGTGCCAGCAGTCCCCAGGGGTCGGCCACTGAAGCTTTCTTT. Amino acid sequence: CASSPQGSATEAFF.

The V and J genes are TRBV5-1 and TRBJ2-1, with D perhaps TRBD2 (5 bases). V dropped 0 bases and J dropped 2 bases, with 6 bases sitting between them. Germline loops: CDR1 SGHRS, CDR2 YFSETQ. This CDR3 contains 14 residues. The CDR3 DNA sequence: TGCGCCAGCAGCTTGGACGGGACCTACAATGAGCAGTTCTTC. It specifies CASSLDGTYNEQFF.

This chain uses TRBV4-1 with TRBJ2-7; 7 bases match TRBD1. Germline trimming cut 1 base from V and 0 bases from J; bases unmatched to any gene: 6. The CDR3 consists of 16 residues. Germline CDR1 reads MGHRA; CDR2 reads YSYEKL. CDR3 DNA sequence: TGCGCCAGCAGCCAAGGAACAGGGGCCCCCTCCTACGAGCAGTACTTC. This gives the protein CASSQGTGAPSYEQYF.

This clone was recorded a few times. The chain couples TRBV9 to TRBJ1-6; TRBD1 matches at 7 bases. The junction had 9 bases not matched to a gene; V was cut back by 1 base and J by 11 bases. This CDR3 is 15 amino acids long. Germline V CDR1 and CDR2: SGDLS, YYNGEE. CDR3 coding DNA: TGTGCCAGCAGCGTACTGTGGACAGGAGAGACACCCCTCCACTTT. It is translated as CASSVLWTGETPLHF.

This clone was seen a handful of times. This rearrangement joins TRBV6-1 to TRBJ1-5; TRBD1 might be the D (5 bases). The CDR3 is 15 amino acids. Trimming took off 1 base at V and 6 bases at J, with 13 bases between the two ends. CDR1 MNHNS and CDR2 SASEGT come from the germline V gene. In DNA form, the CDR3 reads TGTGCCAGCAGTGAAGGTCGGTCGGGGGGTCAGCCCCAGCATTTT. This translates into CASSEGRSGGQPQHF.

The chain links TRBV5-1 to TRBJ1-4; D gene unclear. From germline, CDR1 is SGHRS and CDR2 YFSETQ. This CDR3 has 20 residues. V shed 3 bases and J shed 0 bases, with 24 bases lying between them. The CDR3 reads CASSYKAYRDYSATNEKLFF. As DNA, the CDR3 is TGCGCCAGCAGCTACAAAGCCTACAGAGACTACTCCGCAACTAATGAAAAACTGTTTTTT.

The chain is built from TRBV4-1 and TRBJ2-3; 7 nucleotides line up with TRBD2. This CDR3 has 15 amino acids. After removal of 4 bases from V and 1 base from J, the junction contained 5 bases not matched to a gene. Germline-derived CDR1 and CDR2 are MGHRA and YSYEKL. The CDR3 sequence is CASSPSGTRTDTQYF. The DNA of the CDR3 is TGCGCCAGCAGCCCGAGCGGGACCCGCACAGATACGCAGTATTTT.

This clone occurred a few times. The V gene is TRBV28, the J gene TRBJ2-3; 10 bases fit TRBD2. The CDR3 contains 15 residues. The V gene end was trimmed by 2 bases and the J gene end by 4 bases; junction bases not matched to a gene: 3. Germline V gene sequence: CDR1 MDHEN, CDR2 SYDVKM. For the CDR3, the DNA is TGTGCCAGCAGTTTACGTAGCGGGGGGTCAGATACGCAGTATTTT. This gives the protein CASSLRSGGSDTQYF.

The CDR3 spells CASWTGTDGYTF. CDR3 DNA sequence: TGTGCCAGTTGGACCGGGACAGACGGCTACACCTTC. V gene TRBV19 combines with J gene TRBJ1-2, with 7 bases matching TRBD1. From germline, CDR1 is LNHDA and CDR2 SQIVND (reference sequence). V dropped 8 bases and J dropped 8; count of bases not matched to a gene: 8. The CDR3 length is 12 residues.